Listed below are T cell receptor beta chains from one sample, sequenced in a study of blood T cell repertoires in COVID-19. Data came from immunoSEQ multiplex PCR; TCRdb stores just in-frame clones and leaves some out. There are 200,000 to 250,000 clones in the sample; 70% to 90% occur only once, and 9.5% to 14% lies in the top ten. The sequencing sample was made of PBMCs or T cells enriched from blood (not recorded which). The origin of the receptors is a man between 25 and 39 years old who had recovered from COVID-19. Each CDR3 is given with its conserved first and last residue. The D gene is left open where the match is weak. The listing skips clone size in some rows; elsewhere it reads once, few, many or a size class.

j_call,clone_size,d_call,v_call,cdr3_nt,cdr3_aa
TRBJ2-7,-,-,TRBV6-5,TGTGCCAGCAGTTACTCACCCGCGGGACAGTACGAGCAGTACTTC,CASSYSPAGQYEQYF
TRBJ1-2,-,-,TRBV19,TGTGCCAGTAGTATCGGGGGCGGGGGACACTATGGCTACACCTTC,CASSIGGGGHYGYTF
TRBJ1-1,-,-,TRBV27,TGTGCCAGCAGTGGAGGTTCTGAAGCTTTCTTT,CASSGGSEAFF
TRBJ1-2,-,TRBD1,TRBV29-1,TGCAGCGCTCTCAAGTCCCGGGACAGGCACTATGGCTACACCTTC,CSALKSRDRHYGYTF
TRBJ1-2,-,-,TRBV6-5,TGTGCCAGCACGACGAGGGAGGGGTATGGCTACACCTTC,CASTTREGYGYTF
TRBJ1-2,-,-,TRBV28,TGTGCCAGCAGTCGGACAGCTAACTATGGCTACACCTTC,CASSRTANYGYTF
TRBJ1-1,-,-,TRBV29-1,TGCAGCGTTGAAGGGCTAGGCGCTCGGCGTCCGGACACTGAAGCTTTCTTT,CSVEGLGARRPDTEAFF
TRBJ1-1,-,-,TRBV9,TGTGCCAGCAGCGAGGGTCTGTGGAGGGAGAACACTGAAGCTTTCTTT,CASSEGLWRENTEAFF
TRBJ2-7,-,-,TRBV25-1,TGTGCCAGCAGTGAAACGAGTGTCCGGTACGAGCAGTACTTC,CASSETSVRYEQYF
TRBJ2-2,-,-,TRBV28,TGTGCCAGCACAGTTCGGTCGGGCGGGGAGCTGTTTTTT,CASTVRSGGELFF
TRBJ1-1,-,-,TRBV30,TGTGCCTGGAGTGTACTAAGTGAGACTGAAGCTTTCTTT,CAWSVLSETEAFF
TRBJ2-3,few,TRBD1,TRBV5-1,TGCGCCAGCTATCCAGGACAGGTGTCAGATACGCAGTATTTT,CASYPGQVSDTQYF
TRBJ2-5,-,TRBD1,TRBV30,TGTGCCTGGAGGGTGATAAGAAGACAGGGAGAGACCCAGTACTTC,CAWRVIRRQGETQYF
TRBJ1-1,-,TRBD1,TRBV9,TGTGCCAGCAGCCCCTTGTACCGACAGGGGGCGTCCGGGGGGGCTTTCTTT,CASSPLYRQGASGGAFF
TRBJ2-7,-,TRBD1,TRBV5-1,TGCGCCAGCAGCCCGTCCCGTGGGACAGGGGTGGACGAGCAGTACTTC,CASSPSRGTGVDEQYF
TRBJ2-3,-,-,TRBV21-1,TGTGCCAGCAGCAAACAGGTCAGCGGGAGGGTGGACCAGGCAGATACGCAGTATTTT,CASSKQVSGRVDQADTQYF
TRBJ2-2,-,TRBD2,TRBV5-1,TGCGCCAGCTCACGGACTAGCGGGATTGGGACCGGGGAGCTGTTTTTT,CASSRTSGIGTGELFF
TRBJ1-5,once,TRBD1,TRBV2,TGTGCCAGCAGAGGACAGGGTCTCGGCAATCAGCCCCAGCATTTT,CASRGQGLGNQPQHF
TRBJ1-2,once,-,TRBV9,TGTGCCAGCAGCCCACAAGACAGAGGAACTGCGGGCTACACCTTC,CASSPQDRGTAGYTF
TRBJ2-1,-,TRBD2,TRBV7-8,TGTGCCAGCAGCTTAGTAGGGGAAGCTAGCGGGAGACATGAGCAGTTCTTC,CASSLVGEASGRHEQFF
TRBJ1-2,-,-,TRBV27,TGTGCCAGCAGTTTACACCCCATGGGTAGCGGCTACACCTTC,CASSLHPMGSGYTF
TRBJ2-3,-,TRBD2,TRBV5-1,TGCGCCAGCAGCAACCGGTCGGAACTAGCGCAGTTGGTGGATACGCAGTATTTT,CASSNRSELAQLVDTQYF
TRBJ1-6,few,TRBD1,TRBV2,TGTGCCAGCCAGACAGGGAGCTCCTATAATTCACCCCTCCACTTT,CASQTGSSYNSPLHF
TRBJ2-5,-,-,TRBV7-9,TGTGCCAGCAGCAATCAAAAAGGGGGACGGTTGCAGGAGACCCAGTACTTC,CASSNQKGGRLQETQYF
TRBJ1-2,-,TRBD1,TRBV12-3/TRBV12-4,TGTGCCAGCAGTTCTACAGGGGTAGGCTACACCTTC,CASSSTGVGYTF
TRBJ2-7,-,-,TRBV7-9,TGTGCCAGCAGCGCCCATGGCGGCTCTACCTACGAGCAGTACTTC,CASSAHGGSTYEQYF
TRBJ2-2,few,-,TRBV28,TGTGCCAGCAACCGACAGCGGAACACCGGGGAGCTGTTTTTT,CASNRQRNTGELFF
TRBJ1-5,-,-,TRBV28,TGTGCCAGCAGGGGAGGGGCCAGCTATCAGCCCCAGCATTTT,CASRGGASYQPQHF
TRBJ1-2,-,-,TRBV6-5,TGTGCCAGCAGCAATGGGGGCCGCTATGGCTACACCTTC,CASSNGGRYGYTF
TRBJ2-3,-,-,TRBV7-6,TGTGCCAGCAGCCCCTGGACGGGGAGCACAGATACGCAGTATTTT,CASSPWTGSTDTQYF
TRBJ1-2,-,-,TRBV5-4,TGTGCCAGCAGACTTACTATGCTTTATCGTCACTATGGCTACACCTTC,CASRLTMLYRHYGYTF
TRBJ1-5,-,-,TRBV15,TGTGCCACCAGCAGAGATCGGTCGGTAGATAGCAATCAGCCCCAGCATTTT,CATSRDRSVDSNQPQHF
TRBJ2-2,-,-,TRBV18,TGTGCCAGCTCAGAAGGACAGATAACCGGGGAGCTGTTTTTT,CASSEGQITGELFF
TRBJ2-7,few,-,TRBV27,TGTGCCAGCAATCGGGAGACAGCCTACGAGCAGTACTTC,CASNRETAYEQYF
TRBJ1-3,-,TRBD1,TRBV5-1,TGCGCCAGCAGCCAGGGGGGTACGGGCTCTGGAAACACCATATATTTT,CASSQGGTGSGNTIYF
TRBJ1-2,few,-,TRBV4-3,TGCGCCAGCAGCCAAGAAGGGACTTGGTATGGCTACACCTTC,CASSQEGTWYGYTF
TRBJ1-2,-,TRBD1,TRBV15,TGTGCCACCAGCAGAGATCTCGGGACAGGTACCCGCGGCTACACCTTC,CATSRDLGTGTRGYTF
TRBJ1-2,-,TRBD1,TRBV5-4,TGTGCCAGCACCCCCGCCGGGACAGGGAGTTTCTGGGGCTACACCTTC,CASTPAGTGSFWGYTF
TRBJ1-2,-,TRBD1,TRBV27,TGTGCCAGCAGTGGGGACAGGTACTATGGCTACACCTTC,CASSGDRYYGYTF
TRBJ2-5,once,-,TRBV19,TGTGCCAGTAGTCAACTAGCCATGTACCAAGAGACCCAGTACTTC,CASSQLAMYQETQYF
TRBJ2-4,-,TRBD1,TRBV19,TGTGCCAGTAGTTCACAGCCAGGGGGCGCTGACCTAGCCAAAAACATTCAGTACTTC,CASSSQPGGADLAKNIQYF